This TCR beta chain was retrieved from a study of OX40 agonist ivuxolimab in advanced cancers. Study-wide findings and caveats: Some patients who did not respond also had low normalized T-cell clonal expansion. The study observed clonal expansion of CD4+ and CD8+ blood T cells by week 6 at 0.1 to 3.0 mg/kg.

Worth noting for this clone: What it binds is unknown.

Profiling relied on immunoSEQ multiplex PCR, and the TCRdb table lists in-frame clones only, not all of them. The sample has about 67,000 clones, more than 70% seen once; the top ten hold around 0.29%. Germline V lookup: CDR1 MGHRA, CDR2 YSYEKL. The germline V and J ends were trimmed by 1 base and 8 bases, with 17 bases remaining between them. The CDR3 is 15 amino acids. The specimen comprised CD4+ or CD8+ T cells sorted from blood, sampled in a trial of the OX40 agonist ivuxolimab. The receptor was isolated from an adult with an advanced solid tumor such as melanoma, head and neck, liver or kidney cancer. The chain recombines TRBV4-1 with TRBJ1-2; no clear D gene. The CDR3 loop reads CASSQGTPLTRGYTF. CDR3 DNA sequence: TGCGCCAGCAGCCAAGGGACCCCCCTCACCAGGGGCTACACCTTC.